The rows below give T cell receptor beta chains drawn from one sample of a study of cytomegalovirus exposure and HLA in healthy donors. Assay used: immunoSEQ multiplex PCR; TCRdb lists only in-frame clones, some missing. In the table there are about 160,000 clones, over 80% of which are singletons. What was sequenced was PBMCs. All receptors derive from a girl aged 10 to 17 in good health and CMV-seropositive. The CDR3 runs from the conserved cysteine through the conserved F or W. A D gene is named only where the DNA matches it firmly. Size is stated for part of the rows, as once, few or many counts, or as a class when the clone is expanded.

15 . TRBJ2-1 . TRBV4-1 CASSQEEGLYNEQFF TGCGCCAGCAGCCAAGAAGAGGGCCTATACAATGAGCAGTTCTTC
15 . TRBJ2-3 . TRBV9 CASSVGGIGTDTQYF TGTGCCAGCAGCGTAGGCGGGATAGGCACAGATACGCAGTATTTT
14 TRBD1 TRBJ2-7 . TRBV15 CATSRDFTGAEQYF TGTGCCACCAGCAGAGATTTTACAGGGGCCGAGCAGTACTTC
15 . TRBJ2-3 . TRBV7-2 CASSDFVGAADTQYF TGTGCCAGCTCAGATTTCGTGGGGGCGGCAGATACGCAGTATTTT
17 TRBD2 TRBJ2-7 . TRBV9 CASSAGTGGTMIDEQYF TGTGCCAGCAGCGCAGGGACGGGCGGGACTATGATCGACGAGCAGTACTTC
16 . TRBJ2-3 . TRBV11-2 CASSLVSGSSGDTQYF TGTGCCAGCAGCCTAGTTAGCGGTAGTAGTGGAGATACGCAGTATTTT
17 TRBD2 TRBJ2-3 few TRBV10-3 CAISDLLAGISTDTQYF TGTGCCATCAGTGACCTACTAGCGGGGATTAGCACAGATACGCAGTATTTT
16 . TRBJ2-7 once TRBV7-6 CASSLTLDRKFYEQYF TGTGCCAGCAGCTTAACGCTCGACAGGAAATTCTACGAGCAGTACTTC
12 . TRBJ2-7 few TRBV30 CAWRGSSYEQYF TGTGCCTGGAGAGGGAGCTCCTACGAGCAGTACTTC
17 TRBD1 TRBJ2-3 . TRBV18 CASSPPGGQGMTDTQYF TGTGCCAGCTCACCACCGGGCGGACAGGGCATGACAGATACGCAGTATTTT
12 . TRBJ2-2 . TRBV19 CASSIRTGELFF TGTGCCAGTAGTATCAGGACCGGGGAGCTGTTTTTT
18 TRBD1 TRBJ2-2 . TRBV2 CASSGDTGTGKNTGELFF TGTGCCAGCAGTGGCGATACCGGGACAGGGAAGAACACCGGGGAGCTGTTTTTT
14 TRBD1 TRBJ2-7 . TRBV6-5 CASRKGQLSNEQYF TGTGCCAGCAGAAAGGGACAGCTCTCCAACGAGCAGTACTTC
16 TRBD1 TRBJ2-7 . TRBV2 CASSVGTGGHGGEQYF TGTGCCAGCAGTGTTGGGACAGGGGGCCATGGGGGCGAGCAGTACTTC
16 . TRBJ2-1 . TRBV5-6 CASSLGGGGSYNEQFF TGTGCCAGCAGCTTGGGGGGAGGGGGCTCCTACAATGAGCAGTTCTTC
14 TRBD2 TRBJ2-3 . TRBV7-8 CASSRGGSSDTQYF TGTGCCAGCAGCCGCGGGGGGTCGTCGGATACGCAGTATTTT
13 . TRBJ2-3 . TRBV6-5 CASTHPSGDTQYF TGTGCCAGCACTCATCCCTCGGGGGATACGCAGTATTTT
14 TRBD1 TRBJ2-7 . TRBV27 CASSSGQGPGEQYF TGTGCCAGCAGTTCCGGACAGGGACCTGGAGAGCAGTACTTC
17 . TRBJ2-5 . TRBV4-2 CASSQVAQGTPQETQYF TGTGCCAGCAGCCAAGTGGCACAGGGGACTCCCCAAGAGACCCAGTACTTC
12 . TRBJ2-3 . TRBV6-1 CASSENKDTQYF TGTGCCAGCAGTGAAAATAAAGATACGCAGTATTTT
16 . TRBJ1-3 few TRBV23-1 CASSQRGFLSGNTIYF TGCGCCAGCAGCCAAAGAGGGTTTTTATCTGGAAACACCATATATTTT
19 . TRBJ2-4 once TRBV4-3 CASSQDWGGDTRRGNIQYF TGCGCCAGCAGCCAAGATTGGGGAGGGGACACTCGACGAGGGAACATTCAGTACTTC
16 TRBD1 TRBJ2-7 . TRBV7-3 CASSITHTTGGHEQYF TGTGCCAGCAGCATCACCCACACGACAGGGGGCCACGAGCAGTACTTC
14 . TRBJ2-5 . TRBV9 CASSVEEGRETQYF TGTGCCAGCAGCGTAGAGGAGGGCAGAGAGACCCAGTACTTC
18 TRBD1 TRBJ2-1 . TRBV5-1 CASSLAQGAYRVHNEQFF TGCGCCAGCAGCTTGGCACAGGGGGCCTACAGGGTTCACAATGAGCAGTTCTTC
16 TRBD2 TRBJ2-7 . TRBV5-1 CASSLARASGSYEQYF TGCGCCAGCAGCTTGGCTCGGGCTAGCGGATCCTACGAGCAGTACTTC
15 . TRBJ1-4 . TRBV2 CASSERTATNEKLFF TGTGCCAGCAGCGAACGGACAGCAACTAATGAAAAACTGTTTTTT
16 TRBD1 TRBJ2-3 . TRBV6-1 CASSGGTGERIDTQYF TGTGCCAGCAGTGGGGGGACAGGCGAACGGATAGATACGCAGTATTTT
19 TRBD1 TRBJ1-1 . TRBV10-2 CASSETSRDRGRLRTEAFF TGCGCCAGCAGTGAGACCAGCAGGGACAGGGGGCGTTTGCGGACTGAAGCTTTCTTT
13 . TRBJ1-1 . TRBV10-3 CAIMGGANTEAFF TGTGCCATCATGGGAGGGGCGAACACTGAAGCTTTCTTT
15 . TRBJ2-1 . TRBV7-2 CASSLSPDLFDEQFF TGTGCCAGCAGCCTATCCCCTGACTTATTCGATGAGCAGTTCTTC
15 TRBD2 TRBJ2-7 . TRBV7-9 CASSTGTSASYEQYF TGTGCCAGCAGCACCGGGACTAGCGCCTCCTACGAGCAGTACTTC
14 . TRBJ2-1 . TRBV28 CASSWDIYYNEQFF TGTGCCAGCAGTTGGGACATCTACTACAATGAGCAGTTCTTC
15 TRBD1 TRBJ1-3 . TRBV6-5 CASSYSSRQGDTIYF TGTGCCAGCAGTTACTCGAGTAGACAGGGGGACACCATATATTTT
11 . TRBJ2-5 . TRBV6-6 CASTVPETQYF TGTGCCAGCACAGTACCAGAGACCCAGTACTTC
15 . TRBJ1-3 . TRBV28 CASLPGRGAGNTIYF TGTGCCAGCCTTCCGGGACGGGGGGCTGGAAACACCATATATTTT
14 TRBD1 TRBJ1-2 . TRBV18 CASSPGTGGHGYTF TGTGCCAGCTCACCGGGCACAGGGGGGCATGGCTACACCTTC
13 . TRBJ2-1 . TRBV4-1 CASSRTRVDEQFF TGCGCCAGCAGCCGAACGCGTGTGGATGAGCAGTTCTTC
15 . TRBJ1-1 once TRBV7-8 CASSLELGRATEAFF TGTGCCAGCAGCTTAGAGTTGGGGAGGGCCACTGAAGCTTTCTTT
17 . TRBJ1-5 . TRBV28 CASGMWAERGGNQPQHF TGTGCCAGCGGGATGTGGGCGGAAAGGGGGGGGAATCAGCCCCAGCATTTT
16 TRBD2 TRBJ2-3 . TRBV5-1 CASSLASAGGPDTQYF TGCGCCAGCAGCCTAGCTTCCGCGGGAGGGCCCGATACGCAGTATTTT
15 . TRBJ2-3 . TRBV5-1 CASSLWARSTDTQYF TGCGCCAGCAGCTTGTGGGCCCGTAGCACAGATACGCAGTATTTT
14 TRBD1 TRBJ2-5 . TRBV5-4 CASSLRDRQETQYF TGTGCCAGCAGCTTGCGGGACAGACAAGAGACCCAGTACTTC
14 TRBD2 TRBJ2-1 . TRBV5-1 CASSSSGGYNEQFF TGCGCCAGCAGCTCTAGCGGGGGATACAATGAGCAGTTCTTC
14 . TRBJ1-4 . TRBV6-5 CASSYSTGNEKLFF TGTGCCAGCAGTTACTCTACGGGTAATGAAAAACTGTTTTTT
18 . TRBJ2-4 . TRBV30 CAWSSPSFPTVAKNIQYF TGTGCCTGGAGTTCCCCGTCGTTCCCTACGGTAGCCAAAAACATTCAGTACTTC
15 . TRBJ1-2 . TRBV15 CATSRDRGGNYGYTF TGTGCCACCAGCAGAGATCGGGGGGGGAACTATGGCTACACCTTC
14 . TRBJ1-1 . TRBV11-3 CASSTDGINSEAFF TGTGCCAGCAGTACAGACGGAATAAACAGTGAAGCTTTCTTT
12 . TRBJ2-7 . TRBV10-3 CAIRGGRGEQYF TGTGCCATCAGAGGGGGACGCGGGGAGCAGTACTTC
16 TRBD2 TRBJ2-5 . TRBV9 CASSVAPSGSEETQYF TGTGCCAGCAGCGTAGCACCTAGCGGGAGCGAAGAGACCCAGTACTTC
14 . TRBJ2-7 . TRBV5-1 CASSLDRAGNEQYF TGCGCCAGCAGCTTGGATCGTGCAGGGAACGAGCAGTACTTC
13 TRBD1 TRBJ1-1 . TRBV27 CASRDSLNTEAFF TGTGCCAGCCGGGACAGTCTGAACACTGAAGCTTTCTTT
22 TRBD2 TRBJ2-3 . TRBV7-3 CASSLSTSIAGGPRASTDTQYF TGTGCCAGCAGCTTAAGCACCAGTATAGCGGGAGGGCCTCGTGCTAGCACAGATACGCAGTATTTT
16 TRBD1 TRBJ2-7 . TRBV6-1 CASSEPGQGNGYEQYF TGTGCCAGCAGTGAGCCGGGACAGGGGAACGGGTACGAGCAGTACTTC